What follows is one T cell receptor beta chain and its context. Methods used by the authors: Amplified reference gene primers provided the basis for estimating nucleated cell counts. The repertoire was sequenced with immunoSEQ multiplex PCR; TCRdb's copy has only in-frame clones and lacks some. V, J and clone size reflect that table, while D and trimming were determined from the DNA. The sample lists about 230,000 clones, roughly 83% seen once, with around 7.2% in the top ten. The data belong to a study of blood T cell repertoires in COVID-19. For the study at large: COVID-19 samples from acute and convalescent phases originated in the United States, Italy and Spain. T cells, B-cell-depleted T cells, or PBMCs provided the cDNA or gDNA that served as material.

Germline V gene lookup returns CDR1 SGHTA and CDR2 FQGNSA. CDR3 length: 15 residues. V was cut by 3 bases and J by 5 bases, with 11 bases left in between. The sequenced sample consisted of peripheral blood. V and J are TRBV7-2 and TRBJ1-6, with D possibly being TRBD1 (5 bases). This receptor was taken from a woman aged 50 to 60 with acute or convalescent COVID-19. The CDR3 sequence: CASSLMTVDNSPLHF. CDR3 sequence (DNA): TGTGCCAGCAGCTTGATGACAGTCGATAATTCACCCCTCCACTTT.